This T cell receptor (beta chain) came from a study of blood T cell repertoires in COVID-19. Clones were read by immunoSEQ multiplex PCR, and TCRdb kept only the in-frame ones, dropping some. Of about 220,000 clones detected, around 81% appear once; the ten largest clones hold around 2.7%. Trimming took off 0 bases at V and 14 bases at J, with 26 bases between the two ends. There are 17 residues in the CDR3. The germline V gene encodes CDR1 MGHRA and CDR2 YSYEKL. The sequenced sample was peripheral blood. This TCR was sampled from a woman aged 25-40 years who had recovered from COVID-19. V usage is TRBV4-1 and J usage is TRBJ2-1; possible D gene TRBD1, 5 bases. As DNA, the CDR3 is TGCGCCAGCAGCCAAGAGTCGGTAATAGGGGCCTGTCCTGGGGAGTTCTTC. This codes for CASSQESVIGACPGEFF.